The sequence of this T cell receptor (beta chain) was determined in a study of blood T cell repertoires in COVID-19. As for the study in general: The origin of the acute and convalescent COVID-19 samples was the United States, Italy and Spain. From T cells, B-cell-depleted T cells, or PBMCs came the material, which was cDNA or gDNA.

On this clone itself: The junction departs from germline at one end; a sequencing error may be responsible.

The germline CDR1 and CDR2 sequences are MNHNS and SASEGT. The CDR3 consists of 14 residues. Original processing methods: Scientists estimated how many nucleated cells there were by amplifying reference gene primers. Method: immunoSEQ multiplex PCR; TCRdb's copy keeps in-frame clones and lacks some. That table gives V, J and clone size, and the DNA gave D and trimming. The sample lists tens of thousands of clones; around 87% were seen once. The chain employs TRBV6-1 and TRBJ1-3; the match to TRBD1 covers 8 bases. Sequencing was done on a sample of peripheral blood. The receptor comes from a woman aged 45-59 years with active or convalescent COVID-19. CDR3 in DNA: TGTGCCAGCAGTTATAGGACAGGGACCCTATCGTCAGATTTT. It encodes CASSYRTGTLSSDF.